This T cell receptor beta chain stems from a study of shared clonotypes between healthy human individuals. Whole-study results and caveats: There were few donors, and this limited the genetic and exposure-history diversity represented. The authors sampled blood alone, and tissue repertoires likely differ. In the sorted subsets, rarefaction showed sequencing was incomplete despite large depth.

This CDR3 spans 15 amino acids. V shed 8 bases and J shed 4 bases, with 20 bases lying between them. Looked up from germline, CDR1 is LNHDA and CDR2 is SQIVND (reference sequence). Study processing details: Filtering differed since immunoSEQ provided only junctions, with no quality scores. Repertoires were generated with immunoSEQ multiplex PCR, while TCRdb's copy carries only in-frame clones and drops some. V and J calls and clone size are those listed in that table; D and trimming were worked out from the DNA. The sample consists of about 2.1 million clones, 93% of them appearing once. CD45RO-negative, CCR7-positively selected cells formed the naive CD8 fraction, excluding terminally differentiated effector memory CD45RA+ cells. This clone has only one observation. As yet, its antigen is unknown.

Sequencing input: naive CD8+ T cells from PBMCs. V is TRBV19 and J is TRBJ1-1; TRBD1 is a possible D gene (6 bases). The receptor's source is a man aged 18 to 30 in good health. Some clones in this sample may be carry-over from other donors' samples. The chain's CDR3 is CASGDRRGAVTEAFF. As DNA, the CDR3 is TGTGCCAGTGGAGACCGGCGGGGGGCGGTCACTGAAGCTTTCTTT.